This TCR beta chain was captured by sequencing in a study of shared clonotypes between healthy human individuals. The wider study: A donor's plate count was three for CD4 naive and three for CD4 memory; CD8 naive had two and CD8 memory one.

The CDR3 length is 12 residues. The V gene lost 3 bases and the J gene lost 3 bases, with 5 bases spanning the gap. Per the germline V gene, CDR1 is SGHDN and CDR2 is FVKESK. Samples underwent the assay at deep level. The assay was immunoSEQ multiplex PCR, and TCRdb's table has in-frame clones only and misses some. Of over a million clones in the sample, about 75% are singletons; the top ten hold 1.5%. The V call is TRBV14, the J call TRBJ1-2; D unresolved. The clonotype originates from a man between 18 and 35 years old in good health. The specimen was memory CD4+ T cells sorted from blood. Stated subset: CD45RA-negative fraction. CDR3 in amino acids: CASSQGYYGYTF. The DNA of the CDR3 is TGTGCCAGCAGCCAGGGGTACTATGGCTACACCTTC. The variable domain in full, completed from reference TRBV14 and TRBJ1-2, reads EAGVTQFPSHSVIEKGQTVTLRCDPISGHDNLYWYRRVMGKEIKFLLHFVKESKQDESGMPNNRFLAERTGGTYSTLKVQPAELEDSGVYFCASSQGYYGYTFGSGTRLTVV.